This T cell receptor (beta chain) was recovered during a study of T cell responses to AZD1222 COVID-19 vaccine. Study conclusions and caveats: No repertoire was sampled before or during the peak T cell response, only after it. Donors skewed white British and female; clonal diversity was possibly underestimated. Spike as a whole was targeted by vaccine-associated CD4 TCRs, dominant at 160-218 and 743-854.

TCRdb's copy holds only in-frame clones and misses some; the assay was immunoSEQ multiplex PCR. There are under 200,000 clones in the sample; around nine tenths occur only once, and less than 4.5% lies in the top ten. This clone appeared a few times. The antigen is undetermined. With 3 bases removed from V and 8 bases from J, the gap between germline ends came to 22 bases. Germline CDR1 reads DFQATT; CDR2 reads SNEGSKA (reference sequence). This CDR3 has 15 residues. This TCR was recovered from an adult who received the MenACWY meningococcal vaccine as a control. The source was peripheral blood, collected 28 days after the second dose of the MenACWY control vaccine. J is TRBJ1-2 and V is TRBV20-1, with a possible D match to TRBD1 (5 bases). The CDR3 loop is CSASRGAADYGGYTF. As DNA, the CDR3 is TGCAGTGCTAGTAGAGGGGCCGCTGACTATGGGGGCTACACCTTC.